Listed below are T cell receptor beta chains from one sample, sequenced in a study of blood T cell repertoires in COVID-19. The method was immunoSEQ multiplex PCR; TCRdb's version includes in-frame clones alone and lacks a portion of them. This sample carries under 350,000 clones, 75% to 90% of them seen once, and the ten largest clones take around 2.1%. The sequenced material came from peripheral blood. These receptors were obtained from a man over 45 with acute or convalescent COVID-19. Both conserved end residues are part of each CDR3. D genes are given only for firm matches. Some rows mark clone size as missing; the rest say once, few, many or name a class of expanded clone.

clone size,D gene,V gene,J gene,CDR3 protein,CDR3 DNA
once,TRBD1,TRBV6-5,TRBJ1-2,CASKNFGTGKDGYTF,TGTGCCAGCAAGAACTTCGGGACAGGGAAGGATGGCTACACCTTC
-,TRBD1,TRBV7-9,TRBJ2-1,CASSLPTGGNNEQFF,TGTGCCAGCAGCTTACCGACAGGGGGCAACAATGAGCAGTTCTTC
-,TRBD1,TRBV10-1,TRBJ2-1,CASSESFGTGYRNEQFF,TGCGCCAGCAGTGAGTCGTTCGGGACAGGGTATAGGAATGAGCAGTTCTTC
-,-,TRBV4-1,TRBJ2-7,CASSQDRGGILYEQYF,TGCGCCAGCAGCCAAGATAGAGGCGGGATTCTCTACGAGCAGTACTTC
few,-,TRBV30,TRBJ1-1,CAWCLGLMNTEAFF,TGTGCCTGGTGTCTCGGACTAATGAACACTGAAGCTTTCTTT
-,-,TRBV27,TRBJ1-1,CASSLAGVHTEAFF,TGTGCCAGCAGTTTAGCGGGGGTACACACTGAAGCTTTCTTT
-,-,TRBV30,TRBJ2-1,CAWSRGRNNEQFF,TGTGCCTGGAGCCGGGGTCGCAACAATGAGCAGTTCTTC
-,-,TRBV11-2,TRBJ2-1,CASSLGGGGNEQFF,TGTGCCAGCAGCTTGGGAGGGGGTGGCAATGAGCAGTTCTTC
-,-,TRBV7-9,TRBJ1-3,CASSAWDTYSGNTIYF,TGTGCCAGCAGCGCCTGGGACACCTACTCTGGAAACACCATATATTTT
many,-,TRBV5-4,TRBJ1-5,CASSVGGDRNQPQHF,TGTGCCAGCAGCGTGGGGGGGGACCGCAATCAGCCCCAGCATTTT
-,TRBD1,TRBV9,TRBJ1-2,CASSPRDRPNYGYTF,TGTGCCAGCAGCCCGAGGGACAGGCCTAACTATGGCTACACCTTC
-,TRBD1,TRBV14,TRBJ1-4,CASSQPGQGYEKLFF,TGTGCCAGCAGCCAGCCGGGACAGGGGTATGAAAAACTGTTTTTT
-,TRBD1,TRBV5-1,TRBJ1-6,CASRPGQENNSPLHF,TGCGCCAGCAGACCGGGACAGGAAAATAATTCACCCCTCCACTTT
once,-,TRBV7-3,TRBJ1-1,CASSPAGGVNTEAFF,TGTGCCAGCAGCCCCGCGGGGGGGGTGAACACTGAAGCTTTCTTT
-,-,TRBV19,TRBJ1-4,CASNRNEKLFF,TGTGCCAGTAACAGAAATGAAAAACTGTTTTTT
once,-,TRBV18,TRBJ1-1,CASSPTVNTEAFF,TGTGCCAGCTCACCAACAGTAAACACTGAAGCTTTCTTT
-,TRBD1,TRBV2,TRBJ1-5,CASSDPGGSNQPQHF,TGTGCCAGCAGTGATCCAGGGGGGAGCAATCAGCCCCAGCATTTT
-,TRBD1,TRBV27,TRBJ1-4,CASSVSQGKGNEKLFF,TGTGCCAGCAGTGTATCACAGGGGAAGGGTAATGAAAAACTGTTTTTT
-,-,TRBV27,TRBJ1-2,CASSRRPRANYGYTF,TGTGCCAGCAGTCGCCGCCCCCGAGCTAACTATGGCTACACCTTC
-,-,TRBV5-1,TRBJ1-4,CASSLAPGSNEKLFF,TGCGCCAGCAGCTTGGCCCCAGGGTCTAATGAAAAACTGTTTTTT
few,-,TRBV2,TRBJ1-1,CASSDRGLSGTEAFF,TGTGCCAGCAGTGATCGGGGCCTTAGCGGAACTGAAGCTTTCTTT
-,TRBD2,TRBV2,TRBJ2-5,CASSRGVETQYF,TGTGCCAGCAGCCGGGGGGTCGAGACCCAGTACTTC
-,TRBD2,TRBV5-1,TRBJ2-3,CASSQRISTSGERDTQYF,TGCGCCAGCAGCCAACGGATCTCGACTAGCGGGGAAAGAGATACGCAGTATTTT
-,TRBD1,TRBV18,TRBJ1-1,CASSPFPSGGTEAFF,TGTGCCAGCTCACCATTCCCCTCAGGGGGCACTGAAGCTTTCTTT
-,-,TRBV29-1,TRBJ1-2,CSVDSQNYGYTF,TGCAGCGTTGATTCACAAAACTATGGCTACACCTTC
-,TRBD2,TRBV24-1,TRBJ2-5,CATSDPRGAGETQYF,TGTGCCACCAGTGACCCGCGGGGGGCGGGGGAGACCCAGTACTTC
few,TRBD2,TRBV5-6,TRBJ2-1,CASSLRSGGSFPYNEQFF,TGTGCCAGCAGCCTGAGGAGCGGGGGTTCCTTCCCTTACAATGAGCAGTTCTTC
-,TRBD1,TRBV30,TRBJ1-5,CAWSTGAHQPQHF,TGTGCCTGGAGCACAGGGGCACATCAGCCCCAGCATTTT
-,-,TRBV11-3,TRBJ2-3,CASSLIGHQGGTDTQYF,TGTGCCAGCAGCTTAATTGGGCACCAAGGGGGCACAGATACGCAGTATTTT
-,TRBD1,TRBV5-8,TRBJ2-7,CASSLGATGGYEQYF,TGTGCCAGCAGCTTGGGGGCGACAGGGGGATACGAGCAGTACTTC
-,-,TRBV13,TRBJ1-2,CASSLAGRAGGSANYGYTF,TGTGCCAGCAGCTTGGCCGGTAGGGCGGGGGGAAGTGCTAACTATGGCTACACCTTC
-,-,TRBV27,TRBJ1-5,CASSPWGGANQPQHF,TGTGCCAGCAGTCCTTGGGGGGGCGCGAATCAGCCCCAGCATTTT
-,-,TRBV18,TRBJ2-3,CASSPPARGIDTQYF,TGTGCCAGCTCACCACCGGCCAGGGGAATAGATACGCAGTATTTT
-,TRBD1,TRBV30,TRBJ1-4,CAWSSARSGGPEKLFF,TGTGCCTGGAGTTCCGCCCGGTCAGGGGGTCCCGAAAAACTGTTTTTT
-,-,TRBV9,TRBJ2-1,CASSVDGGLNYNEQFF,TGTGCCAGCAGCGTAGACGGGGGGCTCAATTACAATGAGCAGTTCTTC
once,-,TRBV2,TRBJ1-1,CASSEKGDEAFF,TGTGCCAGCAGTGAAAAGGGGGATGAAGCTTTCTTT
-,-,TRBV5-5,TRBJ2-1,CASSSLSYGNEQFF,TGTGCCAGCAGCTCACTTAGTTACGGCAATGAGCAGTTCTTC
few,-,TRBV12-3/TRBV12-4,TRBJ1-1,CATLDTANTEAFF,TGTGCCACCCTTGACACCGCGAACACTGAAGCTTTCTTT
-,-,TRBV14,TRBJ1-4,CASSPGRPNEKLFF,TGTGCCAGCAGCCCAGGGCGGCCTAATGAAAAACTGTTTTTT
-,-,TRBV12-3/TRBV12-4,TRBJ2-5,CASSPNRETQYF,TGTGCCAGCAGTCCAAACAGGGAGACCCAGTACTTC
-,TRBD1,TRBV15,TRBJ1-1,CATSRTQGAIEAFF,TGTGCCACCAGCAGAACACAGGGGGCGATTGAAGCTTTCTTT
-,TRBD1,TRBV5-4,TRBJ1-2,CASTVPGQGAGGYTF,TGTGCCAGCACCGTCCCGGGACAGGGGGCGGGTGGCTACACCTTC
-,-,TRBV3-1/TRBV3-2,TRBJ2-7,CASSRDNTYEQYF,TGTGCCAGCAGCCGCGACAATACCTACGAGCAGTACTTC
once,-,TRBV6-5,TRBJ1-6,CASTRGSPLHF,TGTGCCAGCACCCGAGGGTCACCCCTCCACTTT
-,-,TRBV7-9,TRBJ2-7,CASTLWDTSYEQYF,TGTGCCAGCACTTTATGGGACACCTCCTACGAGCAGTACTTC
-,TRBD2,TRBV24-1,TRBJ2-1,CATSDSLTSDKYNEQFF,TGTGCCACCAGTGATTCTCTGACTAGCGATAAATACAATGAGCAGTTCTTC
-,-,TRBV6-5,TRBJ1-2,CASSYVGATNYGYTF,TGTGCCAGCAGTTACGTTGGGGCCACTAACTATGGCTACACCTTC
-,-,TRBV5-1,TRBJ2-7,CASSLVTEGEQYF,TGCGCCAGCAGCTTGGTAACAGAGGGCGAGCAGTACTTC
-,TRBD1,TRBV15,TRBJ2-3,CATSRDRGYTDTQYF,TGTGCCACCAGCAGGGACAGGGGGTACACAGATACGCAGTATTTT
-,-,TRBV2,TRBJ2-7,CASSQGGPYYEQYF,TGTGCCAGCAGTCAGGGGGGTCCCTACTACGAGCAGTACTTC
-,TRBD2,TRBV27,TRBJ2-5,CASSLLGRASGGETQYF,TGTGCCAGCAGTTTACTGGGGAGGGCTAGCGGGGGGGAGACCCAGTACTTC
-,TRBD1,TRBV11-1,TRBJ2-5,CASIRQGWGETQYF,TGTGCCAGCATTCGACAGGGATGGGGCGAGACCCAGTACTTC
once,TRBD2,TRBV11-3,TRBJ2-3,CASSLGTSGSTDTQYF,TGTGCCAGCAGCCTCGGGACTAGCGGTAGCACAGATACGCAGTATTTT